This paragraph covers one T cell receptor (beta chain) sequence. What it recognizes is unknown. TCRdb's copy holds only in-frame clones and misses some; the assay was immunoSEQ multiplex PCR. The repertoire has about 15,000 clones, roughly four fifths of them found once; the top ten carry approximately 10%. The entry originates in a study of T cells and Merkel cell carcinoma outcomes. Study results and limitations: Repertoire plus T-cell density reportedly predicted Merkel cell carcinoma outcomes.

Sequenced input: tumor tissue from Merkel cell carcinoma. The source of this sequence is a human donor with Merkel cell carcinoma.

CDR3 nucleotide sequence: TGTGCCACCCAGCTGACAGGGGGCAACCCTGAAGCTTTCTTT. It codes for CATQLTGGNPEAFF. V gene TRBV2 combines with J gene TRBJ1-1, with TRBD1 identical over 10 bases. V lost 10 bases, J lost 6 bases, and 11 bases stayed unmatched. Germline V gives CDR1 SNHLY, CDR2 FYNNEI. The CDR3 spans 14 residues.